This T cell receptor beta chain was found in a study of Tregs in tolerant kidney transplant recipients (dated by TCRdb to about 2019). About the study as a whole: Additional Treg samples were obtained by sorting recipient CD4+CD25+CD127- cells from an approximately 3-day mixed lymphocyte reaction with belatacept, in some cases after a subsequent roughly 5-day donor restimulation. During sorting of primary belatacept mixed lymphocyte reaction cultures, recipient cells were distinguished from donor cells with antibodies. TCRbeta sequencing was used in the study to identify donor-specific regulatory T cells before combined kidney and bone marrow transplantation, and the identified cells were then tracked after transplant. TCRbeta repertoire sequencing was used in a few healthy controls to compare several methods for expanding Tregs specific for an allogeneic donor. Summary of the overall study and its limitations: The study was limited by small patient numbers, and the findings need validation in larger populations and under other immunosuppression protocols. Biological reproducibility was not directly addressed, though technical replication error appeared minimal. The most biologically relevant and donor-specific TCRbeta repertoire appeared to be identified by expanding Tregs with activated donor B cells.

Blood from healthy controls was obtained either from healthy volunteers or as purchased buffy coats. Healthy control blood was processed to PBMCs by Ficoll density gradient and cryopreserved, and patient PBMCs were collected before and after transplant. Taken from cysteine to phenylalanine, the CDR3 has 16 residues. The entry retains the CDR3 DNA only, 48 bases that are in frame from base 1. V is trimmed back by 0 bases and J by 6 bases, and the junction contains 9 bases that no gene match accounts for. Looking up the germline V gene yields CDR1 SGDLS and CDR2 YYNGEE. Note on this clone: Its antigen remains unidentified. No base quality information exists; no much larger clone differs at one position.

For TCRbeta CDR3 sequencing, genomic DNA was extracted from sorted cells using the QIAGEN DNeasy Blood and Tissue Kit. High-throughput TCRbeta CDR3 sequencing was carried out commercially through immunoSEQ, with PCR amplification with bias correction and internal controls included. On the study's bioinformatics: Unique productive TCRbeta sequences were defined by CDR3 nucleotide sequence where primers matched, and otherwise by CDR3 amino acid sequence together with Vbeta and Jbeta genes. Sequences were defined as donor-reactive when expanded at least 5-fold in CFSE-low cells versus unstimulated cells and present at a frequency of at least 0.01% in CFSE-low cells. Repertoire divergence was quantified by Jensen-Shannon divergence calculated from the top 100 TCRbeta sequences ranked by frequency. For samples with multiple sequencing runs, sorting error was corrected separately for each run before the runs were pooled. This is the immuneACCESS table as TCRdb keeps it, with only in-frame sequences that have V and J called. A part of the clones is gone; compared with another copy, unresolved V genes explain less than half, and the rest is unexplained. That table is the source of V, J and clone size, and D and trimming were worked out from the DNA. Within this sample are 15,000 to 20,000 clones, with about 57% of them counted one time only. The ten largest account for 3.2% of the sample.

This TCR was recovered from a human donor in good health. Recombination linked TRBV9 to TRBJ2-1, and 7 junction bases match TRBD1. The sample was Tregs from blood cultured with allogeneic cells. The CDR3 sequence is CASSVGPGQTSNEQFF. The nucleotides read TGTGCCAGCAGCGTAGGACCGGGACAGACAAGCAATGAGCAGTTCTTC.